Listed below are T cell receptor beta chains from one sample, sequenced in a study of blood T cell repertoires in COVID-19. TCRdb's table, derived via immunoSEQ multiplex PCR, lists solely in-frame clones and lacks some. This sample has 50,000 to 70,000 clones; less than 85% occur once, and the top ten carry around a sixth. Sequenced input: peripheral blood. The receptor source for this set is a man aged 65 to 79 with active COVID-19. CDR3s include the opening cysteine and the closing phenylalanine or tryptophan. A D gene is named only where the DNA matches it firmly. Only part of the rows carry a size: once, few, many, or a class if the clone is expanded.

clone size	D gene	J gene	V gene	CDR3 DNA	CDR3 protein
-	-	TRBJ2-1	TRBV14	TGTGCCAGCAGCCAAGCCCTACTTAGCGGACTGCAGTTCTTC	CASSQALLSGLQFF
once	TRBD1	TRBJ1-5	TRBV6-5	TGTGCCAGCAGTTATACAGGGGATCAGCCCCAGCATTTT	CASSYTGDQPQHF
-	-	TRBJ1-5	TRBV27	TGTGCCATAGCTTGGGGGGGCTCGGGAAATCAGCCCCAGCATTTT	CAIAWGGSGNQPQHF
-	-	TRBJ2-1	TRBV19	TGTGCCAGTAGTATCGAGGGTAACAGCTATGAGCAGTTCTTC	CASSIEGNSYEQFF
-	TRBD2	TRBJ2-1	TRBV7-2	TGTGCCAGCCAAGGCCCTATAGCGGGAGGCCAATCATACAATGAGCAGTTCTTC	CASQGPIAGGQSYNEQFF
once	-	TRBJ2-1	TRBV5-1	TGCGCCAGCAGCTTGGTCAGGGCCTCCTACAATGAGCAGTTCTTC	CASSLVRASYNEQFF
-	TRBD2	TRBJ2-7	TRBV7-3	TGTGCCAGCAGCTTGAGGGCTAGCGGGAGTGACGAGCAGTACTTC	CASSLRASGSDEQYF
-	TRBD2	TRBJ2-3	TRBV4-1	TGCGCCAGCAGCCAAGACTTGACTAGCGCTAGCACAGATACGCAGTATTTT	CASSQDLTSASTDTQYF
-	TRBD2	TRBJ2-1	TRBV9	TGTGCCAGCAGCGTTAGGGCGGGAGAGGGTATTGAGCAGTTCTTC	CASSVRAGEGIEQFF
once	TRBD1	TRBJ2-1	TRBV5-8	TGTGCCAGCAGCGACAGGGACAGGTACAATGAGCAGTTCTTC	CASSDRDRYNEQFF
-	-	TRBJ2-2	TRBV15	TGTGCCACCAGCAGAGTAACCGGCAGGGCTATCGGGGAGCTGTTTTTT	CATSRVTGRAIGELFF
-	TRBD2	TRBJ2-1	TRBV7-9	TGTGCCAGCAGCTACAGGACTAGCGGCGACTACAATGAGCAGTTCTTC	CASSYRTSGDYNEQFF
-	TRBD2	TRBJ2-7	TRBV24-1	TGTGCCACCAGTCCGCGGAGTAGCGGGATTCGGGGTTTGGACGAGCAGTACTTC	CATSPRSSGIRGLDEQYF
-	-	TRBJ2-6	TRBV18	TGTGCCAGCTCACAGACAGTCCTCAGCTCTGGGGCCAACGTCCTGACTTTC	CASSQTVLSSGANVLTF
-	TRBD1	TRBJ2-1	TRBV25-1	TGTGCCAGCAGTCAGCGCGGGACAGGCTACAATGAGCAGTTCTTC	CASSQRGTGYNEQFF
-	TRBD1	TRBJ2-1	TRBV28	TGTGCCAGCAGTCCTGGGACAGATGAGCAGTTCTTC	CASSPGTDEQFF
-	TRBD1	TRBJ1-2	TRBV5-5	TGTGCCAGCAGCTTGGTACAGGGGTTCGGCACCTTC	CASSLVQGFGTF
-	TRBD1	TRBJ2-7	TRBV6-5	TGTGCCACGGGACAGGACTACGAGCAGTACTTC	CATGQDYEQYF
-	-	TRBJ2-7	TRBV12-3/TRBV12-4	TGTGCCAGCACCCTGACAGGCTACTACGAGCAGTACTTC	CASTLTGYYEQYF
-	TRBD2	TRBJ2-7	TRBV7-8	TGTGCCAGCAGCATCCAAGCGGGAGCGTTCTCCTACGAGCAGTACTTC	CASSIQAGAFSYEQYF
-	-	TRBJ2-3	TRBV7-3	TGTGCCAGCAGCAAGGTGGGAGGAGATACGCAGTATTTT	CASSKVGGDTQYF
-	-	TRBJ1-3	TRBV18	TGTGCCAGCTCCGGGACACCCGTCGGAAACACCATATATTTT	CASSGTPVGNTIYF
-	-	TRBJ2-5	TRBV4-3	TGCGCCAGCAGCCAAGATCGGTTTGGAGTACTCGAGACCCAGTACTTC	CASSQDRFGVLETQYF